The 26 T cell receptor beta chains below were found in one sample sequenced in a study of control samples from healthy donors and cancer patients. The data were produced by immunoSEQ multiplex PCR, yet TCRdb's version contains in-frame clones alone and is incomplete. The sample lists 150,000 or so clones, roughly 90% occurring once. The sample consisted of blood. The receptors originated from a woman younger than 45 in good health.

On this clone itself: Other nucleotide sequences from this sample produce the same CDR3. The chain joins TRBV5-1 to TRBJ2-2; D is unresolved. CDR1 and CDR2 from the germline V gene are SGHRS and YFSETQ. The CDR3 is 14 residues long. V was trimmed by 4 bases and J by 4 bases, leaving 11 bases between them. CDR3 DNA: TGCGCCAGCAGCGAACCATATAGCACCGGGGAGCTGTTTTTT. This encodes CASSEPYSTGELFF.

This clone has only a few counts. The chain combines TRBV2 with TRBJ1-1; D remains unclear. Trimming left V 3 bases short and J 1 base short, with 6 bases between. The CDR3 spans 13 residues. Germline V gene lookup returns CDR1 SNHLY and CDR2 FYNNEI. The CDR3 region is CASSELENTEAFF. In DNA form, the CDR3 reads TGTGCCAGCAGTGAGCTAGAGAACACTGAAGCTTTCTTT.

The chain links TRBV5-4 to TRBJ2-7; D is perhaps TRBD2 (5 bases). V gave up 1 base and J gave up 2 bases, with 16 bases separating them. The CDR3 totals 16 residues. Germline V gene sequence: CDR1 SGHNT, CDR2 YYREEE (reference sequence). This chain's CDR3 is CASSLLVSSRTYEQYF. In nucleotides, the CDR3 is TGTGCCAGCAGCTTGCTCGTGTCTAGCAGAACCTACGAGCAGTACTTC. Filled out from reference TRBV5-4 and TRBJ2-7, the complete variable domain reads ETGVTQSPTHLIKTRGQQVTLRCSSQSGHNTVSWYQQALGQGPQFIFQYYREEENGRGNFPPRFSGLQFPNYSSELNVNALELDDSALYLCASSLLVSSRTYEQYFGPGTRLTVT.

This clone was seen a single time. The chain has TRBV15 and TRBJ2-7; 9 nucleotides match TRBD1. From germline, CDR1 is LNHNV and CDR2 YYDKDF (reference sequence). V was clipped by 4 bases and J by 2 bases; unmatched bases: 3. CDR3 length: 14 amino acids. Here the CDR3 reads CATSMGQGAYEQYF. DNA for the CDR3: TGTGCCACCAGCATGGGACAGGGTGCCTACGAGCAGTACTTC. Full variable domain (missing parts from reference TRBV15 and TRBJ2-7): DAMVIQNPRYQVTQFGKPVTLSCSQTLNHNVMYWYQQKSSQAPKLLFHYYDKDFNNEADTPDNFQSRRPNTSFCFLDIRSPGLGDTAMYLCATSMGQGAYEQYFGPGTRLTVT.

The chain joins TRBV28 to TRBJ1-6; D may be TRBD1 (6 bases). The CDR3 runs 17 residues. The germline V gene has CDR1 MDHEN and CDR2 SYDVKM. The V gene lost 8 bases and the J gene lost 0 bases, with 17 bases spanning the gap. For the CDR3, the DNA is TGTGCCAGCGCGGAATTAGGACAGCGCTCCTATAATTCACCCCTCCACTTT. It encodes CASAELGQRSYNSPLHF.

The V call is TRBV5-1, the J call TRBJ2-1; TRBD1 matches 9 bases. This CDR3 is 14 amino acids long. J lost 8 bases, V lost 4 bases, and 7 bases had no gene match. Germline V gene lookup returns CDR1 SGHRS and CDR2 YFSETQ. CDR3 nucleotides: TGCGCCAGCAGCCCGGGACAGGGACGAGATGAGCAGTTCTTC. Its protein is CASSPGQGRDEQFF.

The rearrangement links TRBV2 to TRBJ2-2; D is undetermined. Germline-derived CDR1 and CDR2 are SNHLY and FYNNEI. The CDR3 spans 13 residues. V was pared by 2 bases and J by 2 bases, with 3 bases between. The CDR3 spells CASSESNTGELFF. The CDR3 DNA is TGTGCCAGCAGTGAAAGTAACACCGGGGAGCTGTTTTTT. Full variable domain (missing parts from reference TRBV2 and TRBJ2-2): EPEVTQTPSHQVTQMGQEVILRCVPISNHLYFYWYRQILGQKVEFLVSFYNNEISEKSEIFDDQFSVERPDGSNFTLKIRSTKLEDSAMYFCASSESNTGELFFGEGSRLTVL.

The chain has TRBV7-8 and TRBJ1-5; D remains ambiguous. Trimming left V 4 bases short and J 0 bases short, with 4 bases between. Germline CDR1 SGHVS, CDR2 FQNEAQ. CDR3 length: 13 amino acids. The DNA of the CDR3 is TGTGCCAGCAGCTACTATAGCAATCAGCCCCAGCATTTT. Protein product: CASSYYSNQPQHF.

The CDR3 loop reads CASSPGTGSSYEQYF. The CDR3 DNA sequence: TGCGCCAGCAGCCCCGGGACAGGGAGCTCCTACGAGCAGTACTTC. The chain joins TRBV5-1 to TRBJ2-7; 9 bases map to TRBD1. The CDR3 has 15 amino acids. Per the germline V gene, CDR1 is SGHRS and CDR2 is YFSETQ. Trimming cost V 4 bases and J 0 bases; bases outside gene matches: 5.

CDR3 loop: CASDILGQQETQYF. The DNA for the CDR3 is TGTGCCAGCGATATACTGGGACAGCAAGAGACCCAGTACTTC. The J gene is TRBJ2-5, the V gene TRBV28; the match to TRBD1 covers 7 bases. The ends lost 8 bases at V and 2 bases at J; junction bases unmatched: 8. Germline assignment: CDR1 MDHEN and CDR2 SYDVKM. The CDR3 is 14 residues long.

The rearrangement links TRBV7-9 to TRBJ2-5, with TRBD2 identical over 11 bases. V lost 5 bases, J lost 4 bases, and 9 bases stayed unmatched. This CDR3 spans 16 amino acids. Germline V gene data show CDR1 as SEHNR and CDR2 as FQNEAQ (reference sequence). In DNA, the CDR3 is TGTGCCAGCAGCACGCCACTAGCGGGAGTAGGAGAGACCCAGTACTTC. This translates into CASSTPLAGVGETQYF.

The chain combines TRBV2 with TRBJ1-5, with TRBD1 matching over 12 bases. Unmatched junction bases numbered 14, after V lost 6 bases and J lost 5 bases. The CDR3 covers 18 residues. The V gene's germline CDR1 is SNHLY and CDR2 FYNNEI. The CDR3 loop is CASSPGTGGWGGYQPQHF. The DNA for the CDR3 is TGTGCCAGCAGCCCCGGGACAGGGGGCTGGGGGGGGTATCAGCCCCAGCATTTT.

This clone was seen a single time. The gene calls are TRBV11-2 and TRBJ2-7, with TRBD2 as a possible D gene (7 bases). Germline V gives CDR1 SGHAT, CDR2 FQNNGV. This CDR3 has 15 amino acids. The ends were cut back, 3 bases at V and 3 bases at J, with 15 bases in the middle. The chain's CDR3 is CASSLMGGPFYEQYF. The DNA for the CDR3 is TGTGCCAGCAGCTTGATGGGGGGGCCCTTCTACGAGCAGTACTTC.

V usage is TRBV14 and J usage is TRBJ1-2; TRBD1 matches 7 bases. J lost 1 base, V lost 0 bases, and 2 bases had no gene match. There are 15 residues in the CDR3. Germline CDR1 reads SGHDN; CDR2 reads FVKESK. CDR3: CASSQDAGGNYGYTF. The DNA of the CDR3 is TGTGCCAGCAGCCAAGATGCAGGGGGTAACTATGGCTACACCTTC.

The chain joins TRBV12-5 to TRBJ2-7; 8 bases align to TRBD1. The V and J ends lost 0 bases and 6 bases, in that order; junction bases with no gene match: 7. Germline values: CDR1 LGHNT, CDR2 FRNRAP. The length of the CDR3 is 15 residues. CDR3 DNA: TGTGCTAGTGGTTTGGTAGTCCAGGGGGCGCGCGAGCAGTACTTC. Encoded protein: CASGLVVQGAREQYF.

The V call is TRBV19, the J call TRBJ2-3; TRBD2 aligns across 11 bases. This CDR3 is 16 amino acids long. Germline V gene lookup returns CDR1 LNHDA and CDR2 SQIVND (reference sequence). Losses at the gene ends were 6 bases for V and 0 bases for J; bases not matched to a gene: 5. As DNA, the CDR3 is TGTGCCAGTAGCCCTACTAGCGGGAGAAGCACAGATACGCAGTATTTT. Translating it yields CASSPTSGRSTDTQYF.

This chain links TRBV3-1 (or the pseudogene TRBV3-2) with TRBJ1-4, with TRBD1 identical over 7 bases. The CDR3 runs 14 residues. Germline assignment: CDR1 LGHDT and CDR2 YNNKEL (reference sequence). J was trimmed by 12 bases and V by 1 base; bases with no gene match: 8. CDR3 sequence: CASSQGTGTLELFF. The CDR3 coding sequence is TGTGCCAGCAGCCAAGGGACAGGAACCTTGGAACTGTTTTTT.

The chain employs TRBV15 and TRBJ2-3, with 7 bases identical to TRBD1. The V gene's germline CDR1 is LNHNV and CDR2 YYDKDF (reference sequence). The V segment lost 2 bases and the J segment 1 base; nucleotides outside the gene matches: 0. CDR3 length: 14 residues. Here the CDR3 reads CATSRQGGTDTQYF. The CDR3 nucleotides read TGTGCCACCAGCAGACAGGGGGGCACAGATACGCAGTATTTT. The variable domain in full, completed from reference TRBV15 and TRBJ2-3, reads DAMVIQNPRYQVTQFGKPVTLSCSQTLNHNVMYWYQQKSSQAPKLLFHYYDKDFNNEADTPDNFQSRRPNTSFCFLDIRSPGLGDTAMYLCATSRQGGTDTQYFGPGTRLTVL.

The CDR3 DNA sequence: TGCGCCAGCAGCCCGACTAGCGGGAGGGCCGATGAGCAGTTCTTC. Translation: CASSPTSGRADEQFF. This chain links TRBV4-3 with TRBJ2-1, with TRBD2 matching 14 bases. Germline values: CDR1 LGHNA, CDR2 YSLEER. The CDR3 has 15 amino acids. Germline trimming cut 4 bases from V and 8 bases from J; bases unmatched to any gene: 4.

The V gene is TRBV28, the J gene TRBJ2-7; TRBD2 is a possible D gene (7 bases). This CDR3 is 17 amino acids long. Trimming removed 4 bases from V and 2 bases from J, with 21 bases in between. Germline assignment: CDR1 MDHEN and CDR2 SYDVKM. The CDR3 here is CASSSVGGGRRTYEQYF. CDR3 in DNA: TGTGCCAGCAGTTCGGTTGGGGGGGGGCGAAGAACCTACGAGCAGTACTTC. The variable domain in full, completed from reference TRBV28 and TRBJ2-7, reads DVKVTQSSRYLVKRTGEKVFLECVQDMDHENMFWYRQDPGLGLRLIYFSYDVKMKEKGDIPEGYSVSREKKERFSLILESASTNQTSMYLCASSSVGGGRRTYEQYFGPGTRLTVT.

For the CDR3, the DNA is TGTGCCAGCAGCCGATCGGACAGCTACGAGCAGTACTTC. It specifies CASSRSDSYEQYF. The genes are TRBV5-6 and TRBJ2-7; D is perhaps TRBD1 (6 bases). Germline V gene data show CDR1 as SGHDT and CDR2 as YYEEEE. The V and J ends lost 4 bases and 3 bases respectively, with 11 bases between them. The CDR3 contains 13 residues.

The sample holds one count of this clone. CDR3 sequence reads: CATSASGATDTQYF. The CDR3 DNA reads TGTGCCACCAGTGCATCAGGGGCGACAGATACGCAGTATTTT. This rearrangement joins TRBV24-1 to TRBJ2-3, with D maybe TRBD1 (6 bases). V was clipped by 5 bases and J by 3 bases, with 11 bases between them. In germline, CDR1 is KGHDR, CDR2 SFDVKD. The CDR3 spans 14 residues.

This rearrangement joins TRBV2 to TRBJ2-2; a possible D gene is TRBD1 (6 bases). Trimming took 6 bases from V and 5 from J, leaving 10 bases between them. This CDR3 spans 13 amino acids. Germline V gene data show CDR1 as SNHLY and CDR2 as FYNNEI. The CDR3 DNA reads TGTGCCAGCAGCGTACAGGGAACCGGGGAGCTGTTTTTT. Translated: CASSVQGTGELFF.

The chain carries TRBV6-5 and TRBJ2-2; tentative D call: TRBD1 (5 bases). Germline CDR1 and CDR2: MNHEY and SVGAGI. The CDR3 loop spans 11 amino acids. Trimming pared 8 bases from V and 7 bases from J, leaving 8 bases between. CDR3 in DNA: TGTGCCAGCGGTAGGGGCGGGGAGCTGTTTTTT. Translated, it gives CASGRGGELFF.

The V gene is TRBV10-3, the J gene TRBJ1-5; D is possibly TRBD1 (6 bases). The germline gives CDR1 ENHRY, CDR2 SYGVKD. Trimming cost V 3 bases and J 5 bases, with 20 bases left between them. This CDR3 spans 17 amino acids. CDR3 coding DNA: TGTGCCATCAGTGATGTGGGGGACACAGAGAATGATCAGCCCCAGCATTTT. Its protein product is CAISDVGDTENDQPQHF.

The chain uses TRBV28 and TRBJ1-6; D might be TRBD1 (5 bases). The CDR3 runs to 15 residues. V shed 5 bases and J shed 5 bases, with 13 bases lying between them. CDR1 MDHEN and CDR2 SYDVKM come from the germline V gene. CDR3 DNA sequence: TGTGCCAGCAGTCGTGGACAAATAAATAATTCACCCCTCCACTTT. It encodes CASSRGQINNSPLHF. The variable domain in full, with the rest retrieved from reference TRBV28 and TRBJ1-6, is DVKVTQSSRYLVKRTGEKVFLECVQDMDHENMFWYRQDPGLGLRLIYFSYDVKMKEKGDIPEGYSVSREKKERFSLILESASTNQTSMYLCASSRGQINNSPLHFGNGTRLTVT.